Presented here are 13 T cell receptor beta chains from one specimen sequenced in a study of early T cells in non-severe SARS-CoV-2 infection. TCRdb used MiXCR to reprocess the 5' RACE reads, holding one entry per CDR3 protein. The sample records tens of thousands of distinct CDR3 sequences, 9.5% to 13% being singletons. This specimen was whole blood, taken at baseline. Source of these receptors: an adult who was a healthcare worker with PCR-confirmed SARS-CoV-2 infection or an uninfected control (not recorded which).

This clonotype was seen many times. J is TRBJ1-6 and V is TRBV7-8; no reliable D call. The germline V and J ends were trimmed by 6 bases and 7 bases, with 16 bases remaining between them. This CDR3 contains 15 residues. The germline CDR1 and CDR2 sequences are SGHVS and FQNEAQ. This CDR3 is CASSFLLGSNSPLHF. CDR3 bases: TGTGCCAGCAGTTTCCTTCTAGGGTCCAATTCACCCCTCCACTTT. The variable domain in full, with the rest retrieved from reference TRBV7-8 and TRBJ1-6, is GAGVSQSPRYKVAKRGQDVALRCDPISGHVSLFWYQQALGQGPEFLTYFQNEAQLDKSGLPSDRFFAERPEGSVSTLKIQRTQQEDSAVYLCASSFLLGSNSPLHFGNGTRLTVT.

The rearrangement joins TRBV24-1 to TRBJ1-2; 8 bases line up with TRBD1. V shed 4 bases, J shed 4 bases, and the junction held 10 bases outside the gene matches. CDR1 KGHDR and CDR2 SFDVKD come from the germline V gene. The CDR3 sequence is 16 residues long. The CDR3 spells CATSDPGQGGTYGYTF. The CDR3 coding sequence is TGTGCCACCAGTGACCCCGGACAGGGAGGTACCTATGGCTACACCTTC.

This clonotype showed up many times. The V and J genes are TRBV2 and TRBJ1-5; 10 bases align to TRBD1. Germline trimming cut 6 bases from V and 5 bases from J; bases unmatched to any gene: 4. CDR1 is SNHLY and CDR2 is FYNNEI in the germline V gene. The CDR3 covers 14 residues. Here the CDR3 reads CASSRGTGDQPQHF. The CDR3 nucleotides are TGTGCCAGCAGCAGAGGGACAGGGGATCAGCCCCAGCATTTT.

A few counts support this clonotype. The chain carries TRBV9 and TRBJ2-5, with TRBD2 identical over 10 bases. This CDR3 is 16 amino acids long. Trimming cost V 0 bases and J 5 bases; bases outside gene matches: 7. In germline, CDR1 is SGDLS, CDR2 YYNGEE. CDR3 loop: CASSVGNLAGAETQYF. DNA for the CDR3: TGTGCCAGCAGCGTAGGAAATCTAGCGGGGGCGGAGACCCAGTACTTC.

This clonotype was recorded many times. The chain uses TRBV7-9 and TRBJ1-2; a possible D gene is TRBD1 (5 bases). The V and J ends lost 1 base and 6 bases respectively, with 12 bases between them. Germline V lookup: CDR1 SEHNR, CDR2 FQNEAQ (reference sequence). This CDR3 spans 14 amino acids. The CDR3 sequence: CASSLDGAGHGYTF. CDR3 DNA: TGTGCCAGCAGCTTAGACGGGGCAGGCCATGGCTACACCTTC.

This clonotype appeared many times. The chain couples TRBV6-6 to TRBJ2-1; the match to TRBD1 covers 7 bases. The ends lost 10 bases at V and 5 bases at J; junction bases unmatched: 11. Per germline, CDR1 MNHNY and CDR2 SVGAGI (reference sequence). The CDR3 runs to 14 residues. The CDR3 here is CATRGWTENNEQFF. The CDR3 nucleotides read TGTGCCACCAGGGGGTGGACGGAGAACAATGAGCAGTTCTTC.

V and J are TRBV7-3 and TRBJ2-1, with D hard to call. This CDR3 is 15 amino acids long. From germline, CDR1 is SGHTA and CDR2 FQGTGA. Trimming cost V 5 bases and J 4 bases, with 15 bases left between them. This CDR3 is CASSARSSGYNEQFF. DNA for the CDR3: TGTGCCAGCAGCGCCCGTAGCTCCGGGTACAATGAGCAGTTCTTC.

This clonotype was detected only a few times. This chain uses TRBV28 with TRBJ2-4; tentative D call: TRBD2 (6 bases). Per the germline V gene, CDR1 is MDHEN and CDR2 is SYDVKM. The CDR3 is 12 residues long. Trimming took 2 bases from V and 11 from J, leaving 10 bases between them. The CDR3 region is CASSLKASVQYF. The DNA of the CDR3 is TGTGCCAGCAGTTTAAAGGCTAGCGTTCAGTACTTC.

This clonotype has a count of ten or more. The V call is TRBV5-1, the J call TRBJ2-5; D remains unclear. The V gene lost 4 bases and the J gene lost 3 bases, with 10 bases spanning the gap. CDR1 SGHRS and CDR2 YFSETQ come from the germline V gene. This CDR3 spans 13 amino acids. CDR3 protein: CASSDGSKETQYF. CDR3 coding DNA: TGCGCCAGCAGCGACGGCTCAAAAGAGACCCAGTACTTC.

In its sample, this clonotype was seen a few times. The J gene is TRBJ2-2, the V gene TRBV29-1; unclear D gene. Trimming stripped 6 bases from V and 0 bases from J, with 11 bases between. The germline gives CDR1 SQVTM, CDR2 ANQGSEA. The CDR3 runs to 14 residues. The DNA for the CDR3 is TGCAGCGTGGCCGGCTCCTCGAACACCGGGGAGCTGTTTTTT. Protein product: CSVAGSSNTGELFF.

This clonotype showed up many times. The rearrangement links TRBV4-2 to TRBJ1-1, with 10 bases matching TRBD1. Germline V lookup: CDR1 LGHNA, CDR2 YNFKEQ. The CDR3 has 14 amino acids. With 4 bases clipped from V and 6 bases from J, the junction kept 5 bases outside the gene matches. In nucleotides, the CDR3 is TGTGCCAGCAGCCGGGGACAGGGGAGCGCTGAAGCTTTCTTT. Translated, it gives CASSRGQGSAEAFF.

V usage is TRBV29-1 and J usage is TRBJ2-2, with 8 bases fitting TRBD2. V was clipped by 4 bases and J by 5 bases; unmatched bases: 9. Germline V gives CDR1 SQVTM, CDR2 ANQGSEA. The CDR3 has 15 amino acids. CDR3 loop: CSVAPAGGITGELFF. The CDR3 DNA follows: TGCAGCGTTGCCCCCGCGGGGGGTATTACCGGGGAGCTGTTTTTT.

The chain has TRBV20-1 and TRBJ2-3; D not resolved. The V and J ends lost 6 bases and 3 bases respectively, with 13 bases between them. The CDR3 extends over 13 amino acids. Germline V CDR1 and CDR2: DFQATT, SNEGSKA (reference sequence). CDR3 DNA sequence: TGCAGTGCCGACGGTTTGACTACAGATACGCAGTATTTT. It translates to CSADGLTTDTQYF.